This TCR beta chain stems from a study of cytomegalovirus exposure and HLA in healthy donors. PCR employed 60 Vbeta and 13 Jbeta primers. Clones were read by immunoSEQ multiplex PCR, and TCRdb kept only the in-frame ones, dropping some. The sample holds some 160,000 clones; around 78% are singletons and the top ten take 6.5% to 9%. Unmatched junction bases numbered 5, after V lost 4 bases and J lost 5 bases. This CDR3 comprises 15 residues. Germline V gene sequence: CDR1 MNHNY, CDR2 SVGAGI (reference sequence). This clonotype was sampled from a woman aged 40 to 50 in good health and CMV-seropositive. This rearrangement joins TRBV6-6 to TRBJ1-6; 7 bases align to TRBD1. Sample: PBMCs. This CDR3 reads CASSLPQGNNSPLHF. CDR3 in DNA: TGTGCCAGCAGTTTGCCACAGGGGAATAATTCACCCCTCCACTTT.